Sequencing of this TCR beta chain was carried out in a study of a mutant IDH1 vaccine in newly diagnosed glioma. Study in general: An approximately 62% male, about 38% female split and a mean age of around 37 years characterized treated patients.

The V gene's germline CDR1 is MGHRA and CDR2 YSYEKL. The ends lost 8 bases at V and 5 bases at J; junction bases unmatched: 3. This CDR3 is built from 13 residues. In regard to this clone: The antigen remains unidentified.

The assay was immunoSEQ multiplex PCR, and TCRdb's table has in-frame clones only and misses some. The sample includes around 60,000 clones, about 91% of them seen just once. Points from the study as a whole: Around 93% of patients showed vaccine-induced immune responses across multiple MHC alleles.

The time point was: week 11, during vaccination. What each vaccine dose contained was 300 ug of mutant IDH1 20-mer peptide, accompanied by topical imiquimod. New WHO grade 3 or 4 astrocytomas that were IDH1-mutant and ATRX-lost had been found in donors. This rearrangement joins TRBV4-1 to TRBJ1-4; TRBD1 aligns across 9 bases. The TCR comes from a middle-aged man with glioma. Sample: PBMCs, taken from a glioma patient whose treatment included an IDH1 peptide vaccine. CDR3 nucleotide sequence: TGCGCCAGCGGGACAGGGACCAATGAAAAACTGTTTTTT. Its protein product is CASGTGTNEKLFF.